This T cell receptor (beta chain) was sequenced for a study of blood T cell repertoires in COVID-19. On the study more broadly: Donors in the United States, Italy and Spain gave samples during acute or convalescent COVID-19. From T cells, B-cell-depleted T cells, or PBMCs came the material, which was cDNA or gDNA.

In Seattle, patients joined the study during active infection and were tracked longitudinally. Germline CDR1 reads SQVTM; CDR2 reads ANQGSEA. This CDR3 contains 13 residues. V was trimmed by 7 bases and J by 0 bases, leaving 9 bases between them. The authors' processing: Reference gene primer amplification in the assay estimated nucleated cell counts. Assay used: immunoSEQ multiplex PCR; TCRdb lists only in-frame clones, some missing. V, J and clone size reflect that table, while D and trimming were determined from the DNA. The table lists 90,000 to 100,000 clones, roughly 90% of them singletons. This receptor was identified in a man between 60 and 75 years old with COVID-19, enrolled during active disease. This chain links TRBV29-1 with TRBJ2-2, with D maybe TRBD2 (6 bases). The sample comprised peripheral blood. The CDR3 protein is CSARDSNTGELFF. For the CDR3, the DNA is TGCAGCGCGCGGGACTCGAACACCGGGGAGCTGTTTTTT.